These 18 T cell receptor beta chains were all obtained from the same sample, sequenced in a study of shared clonotypes between healthy human individuals. Using immunoSEQ multiplex PCR, the repertoire was profiled, and TCRdb retains in-frame clones only, with some absent. Of a few hundred thousand clones listed, around 97% are singletons. The sequenced sample was naive CD4+ T cells sorted from blood. The subset here: CD45RA+ positively selected. These receptors all come from a woman under 40 in good health.

The chain joins TRBV19 to TRBJ1-1, with D possibly TRBD1 on 5 matching bases. Trimming cost V 6 bases and J 5 bases, with 10 bases left between them. The germline V gene encodes CDR1 LNHDA and CDR2 SQIVND (reference sequence). This CDR3 spans 12 amino acids. DNA of the CDR3: TGTGCCAGTAGCTGGGGGGGAACTGAAGCTTTCTTT. Protein sequence: CASSWGGTEAFF.

The sample holds one count of this clone. This chain uses TRBV21-1 with TRBJ1-1; the table's TRBD1 call for D was not verified on the DNA. TRBV21-1 is a listed pseudogene. The CDR3 has 13 residues. CDR3 coding DNA: TGTGCCAGCAGTAACAGGGAAGGCACTGAAGCTTTCTTT. Residues: CASSNREGTEAFF.

V usage is TRBV13 and J usage is TRBJ1-4; 11 positions match TRBD1. The CDR3 has 16 amino acids. The germline CDR1 and CDR2 sequences are PRHDT and FYEKMQ (reference sequence). Germline trimming cut 5 bases from V and 1 base from J; bases unmatched to any gene: 3. The CDR3 here is CASSQGTGGTNEKLFF. The CDR3 bases are TGTGCCAGCAGCCAGGGGACAGGGGGAACTAATGAAAAACTGTTTTTT. Filled out from reference TRBV13 and TRBJ1-4, the complete variable domain reads AAGVIQSPRHLIKEKRETATLKCYPIPRHDTVYWYQQGPGQDPQFLISFYEKMQSDKGSIPDRFSAQQFSDYHSELNMSSLELGDSALYFCASSQGTGGTNEKLFFGSGTQLSVL.

The V gene is TRBV19, the J gene TRBJ2-1, with 7 bases identical to TRBD2. V gave up 7 bases and J gave up 0 bases; unmatched junction bases: 12. Germline CDR1 LNHDA, CDR2 SQIVND (reference sequence). CDR3 length equals 17 residues. CDR3 DNA sequence: TGTGCCAGTACCTCGACGCTAGCGGAAGTCTCCTACAATGAGCAGTTCTTC. Translated: CASTSTLAEVSYNEQFF.

CDR3 sequence reads: CASRKGVSGELFF. CDR3 DNA: TGTGCCAGCAGAAAAGGGGTGTCCGGGGAGCTGTTTTTT. This chain uses TRBV28 with TRBJ2-2; tentatively, D is TRBD1 (5 bases). Germline V CDR1 and CDR2: MDHEN, SYDVKM. Trimming shortened V by 6 bases and J by 6 bases, and 11 bases separated the two germline ends. CDR3 length: 13 residues.

The chain is built from TRBV7-2 and TRBJ1-2; D is perhaps TRBD1 (5 bases). The CDR3 has 17 amino acids. Germline assignment: CDR1 SGHTA and CDR2 FQGNSA. Trimming removed 4 bases at V and 2 bases at J, with 20 bases between. The CDR3 region is CASSSTRSVGENYGYTF. The CDR3 DNA follows: TGTGCCAGCAGCTCTACAAGGAGCGTGGGGGAAAACTATGGCTACACCTTC.

This clone was counted once. The genes are TRBV6-5 and TRBJ2-7; D perhaps matches TRBD1 (5 bases). Looked up from germline, CDR1 is MNHEY and CDR2 is SVGAGI. This CDR3 has 15 amino acids. Trimming cost V 6 bases and J 0 bases, with 15 bases left between them. The CDR3 DNA sequence: TGTGCCAGCAGGACAGACAGCCAACCCTCCTACGAGCAGTACTTC. This codes for CASRTDSQPSYEQYF.

The CDR3 coding sequence is TGTGCCAGCTGCCTCCGGGCTCCCACCTACACTGAAGCTTTCTTT. Residues: CASCLRAPTYTEAFF. The chain couples TRBV2 to TRBJ1-1; D remains unclear. The length of the CDR3 is 15 residues. V was shortened by 8 bases and J by 3 bases, with 19 bases between the two germline ends. CDR1 and CDR2 from the germline V gene are SNHLY and FYNNEI.

The J gene is TRBJ2-3, the V gene TRBV9; tentative D call: TRBD2 (6 bases). Trimming pared 2 bases from V and 9 bases from J, leaving 19 bases between. The CDR3 consists of 15 residues. Germline V gene data show CDR1 as SGDLS and CDR2 as YYNGEE. The CDR3 sequence is CASSVAGTALGTQYF. The DNA for the CDR3 is TGTGCCAGCAGCGTGGCGGGGACTGCCTTGGGAACGCAGTATTTT.

The CDR3 nucleotides are TGTGCCAGCAGCTTGGGTGGGGACACAACTAATGAAAAACTGTTTTTT. Its protein product is CASSLGGDTTNEKLFF. The chain is built from TRBV5-6 and TRBJ1-4; tentative D call: TRBD1 (6 bases). This CDR3 is built from 16 residues. V gave up 0 bases and J gave up 0 bases, with 9 bases separating them. Germline CDR1 SGHDT, CDR2 YYEEEE.

The V and J genes are TRBV4-1 and TRBJ2-7; 8 bases line up with TRBD1. V gave up 4 bases and J gave up 1 base; unmatched junction bases: 6. This CDR3 region has 15 residues. The germline gives CDR1 MGHRA, CDR2 YSYEKL. CDR3 DNA: TGCGCCAGCAGCCTTCAGGGGGCATCGTCCTACGAGCAGTACTTC. Translation gives CASSLQGASSYEQYF.

V and J are TRBV18 and TRBJ1-4; D is uncertain. The CDR3 consists of 16 residues. Looked up from germline, CDR1 is KGHSH and CDR2 is LQKENI. The germline V and J ends were trimmed by 2 bases and 7 bases, with 17 bases remaining between them. The CDR3 sequence: CASSPATLGLGEKLFF. CDR3 coding DNA: TGTGCCAGCTCACCAGCCACGTTGGGTTTAGGTGAAAAACTGTTTTTT.

This rearrangement joins TRBV19 to TRBJ2-2; 9 bases are a match to TRBD1. Germline CDR1 is LNHDA and CDR2 is SQIVND (reference sequence). With V trimmed by 5 bases and J by 4 bases, 5 bases remained unmatched. The CDR3 is made up of 15 amino acids. The CDR3 loop reads CASSGGTGITGELFF. As DNA, the CDR3 is TGTGCCAGTAGTGGGGGGACAGGGATCACCGGGGAGCTGTTTTTT.

The V and J genes are TRBV28 and TRBJ2-1, with D unclear. This CDR3 is built from 12 residues. Trimming shortened V by 7 bases and J by 8 bases, and 12 bases separated the two germline ends. CDR1 and CDR2 (germline): MDHEN, SYDVKM. The CDR3 here is CASKASGHEQFF. CDR3 DNA sequence: TGTGCCAGCAAGGCTAGTGGCCATGAGCAGTTCTTC. The full variable domain, in which reference TRBV28 and TRBJ2-1 provide the parts outside the CDR3, is DVKVTQSSRYLVKRTGEKVFLECVQDMDHENMFWYRQDPGLGLRLIYFSYDVKMKEKGDIPEGYSVSREKKERFSLILESASTNQTSMYLCASKASGHEQFFGPGTRLTVL.

This sequence joins TRBV29-1 and TRBJ1-1; D is possibly TRBD1 (5 bases). V shed 0 bases and J shed 11 bases, with 19 bases lying between them. The CDR3 has 14 amino acids. CDR1 is SQVTM, CDR2 ANQGSEA, per germline. As DNA, the CDR3 is TGCAGCGTTGAAGAAGCCAGGGTAATAAATACGGCTTTCTTT. This gives the protein CSVEEARVINTAFF.

The chain couples TRBV7-9 to TRBJ2-1; TRBD2 aligns across 7 bases. Losses at the gene ends were 5 bases for V and 4 bases for J; bases not matched to a gene: 8. The CDR3 has 15 amino acids. Germline V gives CDR1 SEHNR, CDR2 FQNEAQ (reference sequence). CDR3 sequence reads: CASSPLAETYNEQFF. The CDR3, as DNA: TGTGCCAGCAGCCCTCTAGCGGAAACTTACAATGAGCAGTTCTTC.

The chain uses TRBV28 and TRBJ2-1; 9 nucleotides agree with TRBD2. V lost 6 bases and J lost 4; bases outside the gene matches: 7. This CDR3 is 15 amino acids long. CDR1 and CDR2 (germline): MDHEN, SYDVKM. CDR3 amino acids: CASSLAGVIYNEQFF. The CDR3 DNA reads TGTGCCAGCAGCTTAGCGGGAGTAATATACAATGAGCAGTTCTTC.

The rearrangement joins TRBV25-1 to TRBJ1-4, with 10 bases matching TRBD1. Unmatched junction bases numbered 2, after V lost 0 bases and J lost 4 bases. CDR3 length: 16 residues. From germline, CDR1 is MGHDK and CDR2 SYGVNS. In nucleotides, the CDR3 is TGTGCCAGCAGTGAATATGGGACAGGGGATAATGAAAAACTGTTTTTT. Its protein is CASSEYGTGDNEKLFF.